This T cell receptor beta chain was identified in a study of T cells in Graves' hyperthyroidism and ophthalmopathy. Study information: Peripheral blood was drawn at first diagnosis, prior to all treatment.

The CDR3 extends over 15 amino acids. The V gene lost 3 bases and the J gene lost 1 base, with 10 bases spanning the gap. CDR1 is MNHNS and CDR2 is SASEGT in the germline V gene. Using RNA transcripts as the source, TCR beta CDR3 regions were amplified. When the TCR CDR3 underwent first-round RT-PCR, the HTBI primer set was used. TCRdb analysed the multiplex PCR reads with MiXCR anew, one entry per CDR3 protein. The table includes fewer than 650,000 distinct CDR3 sequences, about 15% detected once. This clonotype was seen a handful of times. The antigen is not known. Study results and limitations: By a 13 V-J model, ophthalmopathy was set apart from stable hyperthyroidism. Blood samples included most of the expanded thyroid clonotypes exceeding 0.001.

The TCR was taken from a woman in her forties with Graves' hyperthyroidism. The V gene is TRBV6-1, the J gene TRBJ1-3; D is unclear. Input material: blood. CDR3 sequence: CASSDTRWSGNTIYF. CDR3 in DNA: TGTGCCAGCAGTGATACTCGGTGGTCTGGAAACACCATATATTTT.